This T cell receptor beta chain is drawn from a study of molecular identifiers for immune sequencing clone quantification. Looking at the study overall: Replicate runs used RNA from 20,000 or 100,000 naive CD8 cells, which was split five ways into aliquots, and four of those aliquots were then sequenced.

Preparation of naive CD8 libraries involved roughly 19,000 to 1,000,000 sorted cells and 10%, 30% or 50% RNA. Based on a CD8+CD4-CCR7+CD45RA+ profile, naive CD8 T cells were sorted. Germline CDR1 and CDR2: SEHNR and FQNEAQ (reference sequence). The CDR3 consists of 16 residues. The ends lost 7 bases at V and 7 bases at J; junction bases unmatched: 8. Methods described previously, with TCR primers listed, were used for bulk TCR libraries. TCRdb ran MiXCR on the PCR reads and lists one entry per CDR3 protein. The sample shows 65,000 or so distinct CDR3 sequences, approximately 18% of them seen only once.

The origin of this receptor is a human donor in good health. Some libraries in this study had Jurkat cell RNA spiked in. Sequences were obtained from naive CD8+ T cells from blood, with Jurkat cell RNA spiked in. The subset: FACS-sorted CD8+CD4-CCR7+CD45RA+ naive T cells. The rearrangement joins TRBV7-9 to TRBJ2-1; 15 bases match TRBD2. Here the CDR3 DNA reads TGTGCCAGCAAGTCGGGACTAGCGGGAGGAAGGAATGAGCAGTTCTTC. It specifies CASKSGLAGGRNEQFF. Full variable domain (remainder filled in from reference TRBV7-9 and TRBJ2-1): DTGVSQNPRHKITKRGQNVTFRCDPISEHNRLYWYRQTLGQGPEFLTYFQNEAQLEKSRLLSDRFSAERPKGSFSTLEIQRTEQGDSAMYLCASKSGLAGGRNEQFFGPGTRLTVL.